This T cell receptor beta chain was found in a study of blood T cell repertoires in COVID-19. The method was immunoSEQ multiplex PCR; TCRdb's version includes in-frame clones alone and lacks a portion of them. The sample has approximately 360,000 clones, more than 70% seen once; the top ten hold approximately 1.9%. V was pared by 4 bases and J by 3 bases, with 5 bases between. The CDR3 runs 11 residues. Per germline, CDR1 SGHRS and CDR2 YFSETQ. This clone has a handful of counts. This specimen includes other DNA sequences encoding the same CDR3. What was sequenced was PBMCs or T cells enriched from blood (not recorded which). The V and J genes are TRBV5-1 and TRBJ2-7, with D perhaps matching TRBD2 (5 bases). The source of this sequence is a man aged 35 to 55 in a cohort exposed to, infected with or recovered from COVID-19 (not recorded which). The CDR3 sequence is CASSAGYEQYF. DNA for the CDR3: TGCGCCAGCAGCGCGGGCTACGAGCAGTACTTC.